Listed below are T cell receptor beta chains from one sample, sequenced in a study of T cell responses to AZD1222 COVID-19 vaccine. Libraries were prepared by immunoSEQ multiplex PCR; TCRdb keeps only in-frame clonotypes and omits some of them. The sample includes about 160,000 clones, roughly 94% of them seen just once. The sample here was peripheral blood, taken on day 0 of AZD1222 vaccination. All receptors derive from an adult in good health. The CDR3 runs from the conserved cysteine through the conserved F or W. D genes are given only for firm matches.

v_call	j_call	d_call	cdr3_aa
TRBV10-1	TRBJ2-1	.	CASSGTADRPYNEQFF
TRBV11-2	TRBJ2-1	TRBD2	CASTPGVASGRVQFF
TRBV6-4	TRBJ1-2	TRBD1	CASRGQFTNYGYTF
TRBV12-3/TRBV12-4	TRBJ2-3	.	CASRSLVDTQYF
TRBV5-6	TRBJ1-2	TRBD1	CASSLGTETNYGYTF
TRBV6-6	TRBJ1-1	.	CASSPRNKNTEAFF
TRBV5-6	TRBJ1-2	.	CASSLGTTYGYTF
TRBV28	TRBJ1-2	.	CASSLSASSYTF
TRBV7-2	TRBJ1-6	.	CASSLSRGSNSPLHF
TRBV19	TRBJ1-4	.	CASSMWTAPNEKLFF